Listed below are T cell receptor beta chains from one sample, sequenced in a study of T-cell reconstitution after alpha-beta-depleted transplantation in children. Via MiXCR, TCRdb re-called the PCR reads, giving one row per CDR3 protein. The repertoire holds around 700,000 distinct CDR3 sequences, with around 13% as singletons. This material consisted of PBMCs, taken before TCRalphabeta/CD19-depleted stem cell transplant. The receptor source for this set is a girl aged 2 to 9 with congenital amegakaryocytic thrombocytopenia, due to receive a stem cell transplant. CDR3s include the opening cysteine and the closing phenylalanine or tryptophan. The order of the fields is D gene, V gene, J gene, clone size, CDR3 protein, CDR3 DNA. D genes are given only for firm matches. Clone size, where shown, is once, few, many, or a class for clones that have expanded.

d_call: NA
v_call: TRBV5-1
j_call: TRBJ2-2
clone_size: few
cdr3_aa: CASSLVVEGRELFF
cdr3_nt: TGCGCCAGCAGCTTGGTGGTGGAGGGCCGGGAGCTGTTTTTT

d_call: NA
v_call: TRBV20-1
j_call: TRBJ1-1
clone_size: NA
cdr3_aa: CSARDEGNTEAFF
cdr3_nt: TGCAGTGCTAGAGATGAAGGGAACACTGAAGCTTTCTTT

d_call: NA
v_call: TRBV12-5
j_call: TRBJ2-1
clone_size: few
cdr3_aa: CASGLLHNEQFF
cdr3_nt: TGTGCTAGTGGTTTGCTACACAATGAGCAGTTCTTC

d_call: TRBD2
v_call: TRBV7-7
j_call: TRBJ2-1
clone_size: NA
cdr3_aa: CASSRGLAGGANEQFF
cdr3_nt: TGTGCCAGCAGCCGCGGACTAGCGGGAGGCGCCAATGAGCAGTTCTTC

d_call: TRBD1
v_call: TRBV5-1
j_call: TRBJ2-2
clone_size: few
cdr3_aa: CASGQDNGELFF
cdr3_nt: TGCGCCAGTGGACAGGATAACGGGGAGCTGTTTTTT

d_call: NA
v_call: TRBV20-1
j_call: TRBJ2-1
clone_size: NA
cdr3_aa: CSARWGPLTDEQFF
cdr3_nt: TGCAGTGCTAGATGGGGGCCCCTAACCGATGAGCAGTTCTTC

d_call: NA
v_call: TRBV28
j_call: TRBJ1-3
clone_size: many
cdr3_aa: CASSPTGGIAGNTIYF
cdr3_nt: TGTGCCAGCAGTCCGACAGGAGGGATAGCTGGAAACACCATATATTTT

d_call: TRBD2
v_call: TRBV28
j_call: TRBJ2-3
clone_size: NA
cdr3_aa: CASSLYGLAGRTDTQYF
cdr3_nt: TGTGCCAGCAGTTTATATGGACTAGCGGGACGCACAGATACGCAGTATTTT

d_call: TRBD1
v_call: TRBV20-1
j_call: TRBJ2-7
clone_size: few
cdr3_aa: CSARVRDRGAWYEYEQYF
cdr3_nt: TGCAGTGCTAGAGTACGGGACAGGGGTGCGTGGTACGAGTACGAGCAGTACTTC

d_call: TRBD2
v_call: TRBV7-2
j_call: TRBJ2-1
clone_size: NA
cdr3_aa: CASSPRALAGYNEQFF
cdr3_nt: TGTGCCAGCAGTCCGCGCGCACTAGCGGGGTACAATGAGCAGTTCTTC

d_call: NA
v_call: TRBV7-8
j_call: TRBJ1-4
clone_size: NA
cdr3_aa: CASSQGTLREKLFF
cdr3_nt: TGTGCCAGCAGCCAAGGAACCTTAAGGGAAAAACTGTTTTTT

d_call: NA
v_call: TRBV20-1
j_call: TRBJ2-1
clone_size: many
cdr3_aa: CGADQYNEQFF
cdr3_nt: TGCGGAGCTGATCAATACAATGAGCAGTTCTTC

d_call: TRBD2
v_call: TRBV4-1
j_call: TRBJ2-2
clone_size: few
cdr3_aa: CASSPDAGEYPGELFF
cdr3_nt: TGCGCCAGCAGCCCTGATGCGGGAGAGTATCCCGGGGAGCTGTTTTTT

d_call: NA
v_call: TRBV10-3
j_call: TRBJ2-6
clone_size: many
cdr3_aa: CAISEPGLRPLRANVLTF
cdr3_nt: TGTGCCATCAGTGAACCAGGGCTCAGGCCTCTTCGGGCCAACGTCCTGACTTTC

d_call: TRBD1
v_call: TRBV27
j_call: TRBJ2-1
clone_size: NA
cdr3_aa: CASVGTGSYNEQFF
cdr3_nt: TGTGCCAGCGTAGGGACAGGGTCCTACAATGAGCAGTTCTTC

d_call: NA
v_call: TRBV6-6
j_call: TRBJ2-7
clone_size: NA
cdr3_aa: CASRRQDGFEQYF
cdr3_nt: TGTGCCAGCAGACGACAGGACGGTTTCGAGCAGTACTTC

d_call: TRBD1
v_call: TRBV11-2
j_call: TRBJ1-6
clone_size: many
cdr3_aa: CASSLGQGANSPLHF
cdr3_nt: TGTGCCAGCAGCTTAGGACAGGGGGCGAATTCACCCCTCCACTTT

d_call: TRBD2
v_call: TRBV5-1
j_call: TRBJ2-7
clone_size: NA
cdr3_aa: CASSLVPREDYEQYF
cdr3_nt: TGCGCCAGCAGCTTGGTCCCGCGGGAGGATTACGAGCAGTACTTC

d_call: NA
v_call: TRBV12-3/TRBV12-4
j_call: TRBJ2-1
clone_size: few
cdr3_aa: CASSLVPGIAHEQFF
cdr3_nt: TGTGCCAGCAGTTTAGTACCCGGGATCGCCCATGAGCAGTTCTTC

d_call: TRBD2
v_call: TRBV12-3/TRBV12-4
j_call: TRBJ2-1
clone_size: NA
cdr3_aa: CASRPSSGRMYEQFF
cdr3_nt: TGTGCCAGCAGGCCCTCTAGCGGGAGAATGTATGAGCAGTTCTTC

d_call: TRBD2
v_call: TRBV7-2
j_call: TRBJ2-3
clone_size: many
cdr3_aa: CASSVSSGTTTDTQYF
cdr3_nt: TGTGCCAGCAGCGTCTCTAGCGGGACTACCACAGATACGCAGTATTTT

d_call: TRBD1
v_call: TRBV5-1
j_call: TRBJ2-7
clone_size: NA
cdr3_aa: CASSRDREFSEQYF
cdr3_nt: TGCGCCAGCAGCAGGGACAGGGAATTCTCCGAGCAGTACTTC

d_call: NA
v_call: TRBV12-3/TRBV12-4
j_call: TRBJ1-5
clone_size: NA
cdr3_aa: CASSFSRYSNQPQHF
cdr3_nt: TGTGCCAGCAGTTTCAGCAGGTATAGCAATCAGCCCCAGCATTTT

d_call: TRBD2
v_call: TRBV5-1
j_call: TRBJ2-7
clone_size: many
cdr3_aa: CASSGSPGLDSYEQYF
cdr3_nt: TGCGCCAGCAGCGGCTCACCCGGACTAGATTCCTACGAGCAGTACTTC

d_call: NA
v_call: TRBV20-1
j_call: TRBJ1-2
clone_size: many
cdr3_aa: CSARRSTQSYGYTF
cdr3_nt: TGCAGTGCTCGGCGATCTACACAGTCCTATGGCTACACCTTC

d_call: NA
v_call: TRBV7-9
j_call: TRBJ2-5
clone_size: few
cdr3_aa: CASSWGNGTRQETQYF
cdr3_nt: TGTGCCAGCAGCTGGGGGAACGGAACCCGGCAAGAGACCCAGTACTTC

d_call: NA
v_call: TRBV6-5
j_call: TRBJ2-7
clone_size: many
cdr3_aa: CASSYPGQFLSYEQYF
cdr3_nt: TGTGCCAGCAGTTACCCCGGACAGTTCCTCTCATACGAGCAGTACTTC

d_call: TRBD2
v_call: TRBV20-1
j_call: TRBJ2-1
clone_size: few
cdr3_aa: CSARLQTGTSSYNEQFF
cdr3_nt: TGCAGTGCTAGACTTCAAACCGGGACTAGTTCCTACAATGAGCAGTTCTTC

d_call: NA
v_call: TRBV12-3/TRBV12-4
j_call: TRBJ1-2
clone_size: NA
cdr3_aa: CASGSRVGNGYTF
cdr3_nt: TGTGCCAGCGGTAGTCGGGTTGGGAATGGCTACACCTTC

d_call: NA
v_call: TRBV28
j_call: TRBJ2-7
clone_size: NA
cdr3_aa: CASMDSTKQYF
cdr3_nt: TGTGCCAGCATGGATTCTACGAAGCAGTACTTC

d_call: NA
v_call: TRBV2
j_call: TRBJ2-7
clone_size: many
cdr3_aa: CASRPKGVLGEQYF
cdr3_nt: TGTGCCAGCAGGCCTAAGGGGGTCCTCGGCGAGCAGTACTTC

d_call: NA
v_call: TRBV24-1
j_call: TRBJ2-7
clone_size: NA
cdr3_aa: CATSGPGHTTYEQYF
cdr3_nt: TGTGCCACCAGTGGCCCGGGGCATACTACCTACGAGCAGTACTTC

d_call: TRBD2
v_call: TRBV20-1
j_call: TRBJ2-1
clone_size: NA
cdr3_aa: CSATGGTSGHNEQFF
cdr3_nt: TGCAGTGCCACCGGGGGGACTAGCGGACACAATGAGCAGTTCTTC

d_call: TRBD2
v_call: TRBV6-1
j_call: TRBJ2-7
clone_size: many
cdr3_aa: CASSQPGRDYEQYF
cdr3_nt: TGTGCCAGCAGCCAACCTGGGAGGGACTACGAGCAGTACTTC

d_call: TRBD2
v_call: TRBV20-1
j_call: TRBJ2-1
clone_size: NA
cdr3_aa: CSAPALTSPLGEQFF
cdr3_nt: TGCAGTGCTCCCGCCTTGACTAGCCCTCTTGGTGAGCAGTTCTTC

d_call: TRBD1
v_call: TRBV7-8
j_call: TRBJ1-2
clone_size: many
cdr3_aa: CASSPRTGYNGYTF
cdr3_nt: TGTGCCAGCAGCCCGAGGACAGGGTATAATGGCTACACCTTC

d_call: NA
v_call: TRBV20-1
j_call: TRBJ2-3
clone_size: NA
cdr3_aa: CSANPRRDWADTQYF
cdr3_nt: TGCAGTGCTAACCCTAGGCGGGATTGGGCAGATACGCAGTATTTT

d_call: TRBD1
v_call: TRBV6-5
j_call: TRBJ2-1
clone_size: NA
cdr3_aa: CASSSPGQGYNEQFF
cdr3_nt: TGTGCCAGCAGTTCCCCGGGACAGGGATACAATGAGCAGTTCTTC

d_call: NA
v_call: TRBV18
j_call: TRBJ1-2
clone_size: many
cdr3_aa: CASSPPDPRRGYTF
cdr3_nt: TGTGCCAGCTCACCACCGGACCCCCGGCGGGGCTACACCTTC

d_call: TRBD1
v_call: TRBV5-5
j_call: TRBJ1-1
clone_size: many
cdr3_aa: CASSLSGQGDIF
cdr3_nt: TGTGCCAGCAGCTTATCTGGACAGGGAGATATCTTT

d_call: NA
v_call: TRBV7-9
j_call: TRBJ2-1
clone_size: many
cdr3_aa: CASSLEAGKVWHEQFF
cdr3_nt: TGTGCCAGCAGCTTAGAGGCCGGAAAGGTTTGGCATGAGCAGTTCTTC

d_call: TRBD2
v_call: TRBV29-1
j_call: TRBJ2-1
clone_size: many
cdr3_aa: CSLGASGTNEQFF
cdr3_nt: TGCAGTCTCGGGGCTAGCGGGACCAATGAGCAGTTCTTC

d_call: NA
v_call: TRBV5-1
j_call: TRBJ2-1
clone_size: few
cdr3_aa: CASSLEGGQFF
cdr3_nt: TGCGCCAGCAGCTTGGAGGGAGGGCAGTTCTTC

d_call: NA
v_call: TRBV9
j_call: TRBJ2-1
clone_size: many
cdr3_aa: CASSVSLGGGNEQFF
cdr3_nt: TGTGCCAGCAGCGTATCACTAGGTGGGGGCAATGAGCAGTTCTTC

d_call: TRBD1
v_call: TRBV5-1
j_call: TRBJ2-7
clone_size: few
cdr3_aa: CASSRGQGLAYEQYF
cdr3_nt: TGCGCCAGCAGCAGGGGACAGGGATTAGCCTACGAGCAGTACTTC

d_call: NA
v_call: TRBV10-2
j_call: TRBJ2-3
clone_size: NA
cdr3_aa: CASSESVGGPDTQYF
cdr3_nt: TGCGCCAGCAGTGAGTCGGTGGGGGGCCCAGATACGCAGTATTTT

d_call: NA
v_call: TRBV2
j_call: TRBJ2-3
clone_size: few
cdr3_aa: CANRGKTRATQYF
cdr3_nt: TGTGCCAACCGAGGGAAGACTCGCGCTACGCAGTATTTT

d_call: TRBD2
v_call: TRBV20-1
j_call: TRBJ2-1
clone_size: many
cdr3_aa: CSGAAGNNEQFF
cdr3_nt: TGCAGTGGAGCAGCGGGAAACAATGAGCAGTTCTTC

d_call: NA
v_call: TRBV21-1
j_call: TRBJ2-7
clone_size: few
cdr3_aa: CASSPHRLGFPGSVPYEQYF
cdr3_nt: TGTGCCAGCAGCCCCCACCGTTTGGGGTTTCCCGGGAGCGTACCCTACGAGCAGTACTTC

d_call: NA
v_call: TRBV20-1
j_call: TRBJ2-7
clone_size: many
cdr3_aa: CSASRTYEQYF
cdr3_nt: TGCAGTGCTAGCAGGACCTACGAGCAGTACTTC

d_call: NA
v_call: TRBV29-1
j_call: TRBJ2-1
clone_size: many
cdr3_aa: CSVDEGGNEQFF
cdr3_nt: TGCAGCGTTGATGAAGGGGGCAATGAGCAGTTCTTC